These T cell receptor beta chains were read from a single sample in a study of blood T cell repertoires in COVID-19. The protocol was immunoSEQ multiplex PCR, while the TCRdb copy is restricted to in-frame clones and leaves out a portion. The table includes approximately 210,000 clones, around 87% detected once. Sequences were obtained from PBMCs or T cells enriched from blood (not recorded which). These receptors all stem from a man aged 25-45 years in a cohort exposed to, infected with or recovered from COVID-19 (not recorded which). Both conserved end residues are part of each CDR3. A D gene is named only where the DNA matches it firmly. Not all rows give a size; the values are once, few, many and, for expanded clones, a class.

TGTGCCAGCAGCTCACGACAGGGAGGAAACACCATATATTTT	CASSSRQGGNTIYF	TRBD1	NA	TRBV6-5	TRBJ1-3
TGCAGCCCTAATCAGCCCCAGCATTTT	CSPNQPQHF	NA	NA	TRBV29-1	TRBJ1-5
TGTGCCAGCAGCGCTCGAGTCGGGGGGGCTAATGAAAAACTGTTTTTT	CASSARVGGANEKLFF	NA	NA	TRBV9	TRBJ1-4
TGCGCCAGCAGCCCCCCGGGACAAGCAAGTCTTAACACTGAAGCTTTCTTT	CASSPPGQASLNTEAFF	NA	NA	TRBV5-1	TRBJ1-1
TGTGCCAGCGCCCCCAGGGTCTACAATGAGCAGTTCTTC	CASAPRVYNEQFF	NA	once	TRBV7-9	TRBJ2-1
TGTGCCACCAGCAGAGATATACAGGCTAACTATGGCTACACCTTC	CATSRDIQANYGYTF	NA	NA	TRBV15	TRBJ1-2
TGCGCCAGCAGCTCCGACAGGGTTGGCAACACTGAAGCTTTCTTT	CASSSDRVGNTEAFF	TRBD1	NA	TRBV5-1	TRBJ1-1
TGTGCCAGCAGCGTAGGTGAGGACAGGGGGCGGTACGAGCAGTACTTC	CASSVGEDRGRYEQYF	TRBD1	NA	TRBV9	TRBJ2-7
TGCACCAGCAGCCAAGAGGTAAGGCTAGCGGGAGTGTACAATGAGCAGTTCTTC	CTSSQEVRLAGVYNEQFF	NA	few	TRBV1	TRBJ2-1
TGTGCCAGCAGCAAACAGGGTACTGAAGCTTTCTTT	CASSKQGTEAFF	NA	NA	TRBV5-4	TRBJ1-1
TGCGCCAGCAGCGACAGGGTAAAGGCACAAGAGACCCAGTACTTC	CASSDRVKAQETQYF	TRBD1	NA	TRBV10-2	TRBJ2-5
TGTGCCAGCAGACAGGGGGGGGGTGGCTACACCTTC	CASRQGGGGYTF	TRBD1	few	TRBV12-3/TRBV12-4	TRBJ1-2
TGTGCCAGCAGTTTGGACAGCCGGGGTGGCTACACCTTC	CASSLDSRGGYTF	NA	NA	TRBV12-3/TRBV12-4	TRBJ1-2
TGCGCCAGCAGCCAAGGGAAAGCGGGGCTCTACAATGAGCAGTTCTTC	CASSQGKAGLYNEQFF	TRBD2	NA	TRBV4-1	TRBJ2-1
TGTGCCAGCTCGGGACTAGCGGGAGCCAAAAACATTCAGTACTTC	CASSGLAGAKNIQYF	TRBD2	once	TRBV5-5	TRBJ2-4
TGTGCCAGCAGCCAGTATCACCCCCAGGGATCCGAGATGGGAAACACCATATATTTT	CASSQYHPQGSEMGNTIYF	NA	NA	TRBV3-1/TRBV3-2	TRBJ1-3
TGTGCCAGTAGTAAGGGTAGAGCGGGCCGCTACAATGAGCAGTTCTTC	CASSKGRAGRYNEQFF	NA	NA	TRBV19	TRBJ2-1
TGTGCCAGCAGCCCAGCGGTAGAGGACTATGGCTACACCTTC	CASSPAVEDYGYTF	NA	NA	TRBV3-1/TRBV3-2	TRBJ1-2